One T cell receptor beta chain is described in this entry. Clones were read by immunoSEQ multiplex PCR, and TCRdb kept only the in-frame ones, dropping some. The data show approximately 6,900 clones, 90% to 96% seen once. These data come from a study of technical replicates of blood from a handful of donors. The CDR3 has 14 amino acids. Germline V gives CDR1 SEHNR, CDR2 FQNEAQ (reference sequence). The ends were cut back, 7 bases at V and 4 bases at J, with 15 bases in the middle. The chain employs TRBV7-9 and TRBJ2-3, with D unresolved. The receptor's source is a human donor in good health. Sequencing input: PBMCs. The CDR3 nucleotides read TGTGCCAGCATCCAGCTTGGCGGCCCAGATACGCAGTATTTT. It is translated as CASIQLGGPDTQYF. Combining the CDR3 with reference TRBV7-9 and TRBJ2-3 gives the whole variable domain DTGVSQNPRHKITKRGQNVTFRCDPISEHNRLYWYRQTLGQGPEFLTYFQNEAQLEKSRLLSDRFSAERPKGSFSTLEIQRTEQGDSAMYLCASIQLGGPDTQYFGPGTRLTVL.